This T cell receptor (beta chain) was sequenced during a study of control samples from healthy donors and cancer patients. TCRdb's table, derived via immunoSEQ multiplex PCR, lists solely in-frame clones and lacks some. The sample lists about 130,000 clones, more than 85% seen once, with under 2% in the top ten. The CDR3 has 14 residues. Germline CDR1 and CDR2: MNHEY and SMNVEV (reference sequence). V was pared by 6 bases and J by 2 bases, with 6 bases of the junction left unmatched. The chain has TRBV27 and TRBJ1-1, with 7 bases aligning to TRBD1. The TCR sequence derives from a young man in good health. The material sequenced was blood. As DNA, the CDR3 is TGTGCCAGCAGACAAGGACAGGTTAACACTGAAGCTTTCTTT. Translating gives CASRQGQVNTEAFF.